The 10 T cell receptor beta chains below come from one sample, sequenced in a study of T-cell reconstitution after alpha-beta-depleted transplantation in children (dated by TCRdb to 2016 to 2017). The method was PCR. Instrument used: Illumina HiSeq 2500. TCR libraries were prepared with molecular barcoding, using unique molecular identifiers to normalize TCRbeta repertoire quantification. TCRdb's own reprocessing of the public reads used fastp at Q25 and MiXCR and kept productive beta chains. Identical CDR3 protein sequences are pooled into one entry, listed with their most common genes and DNA. This sample lists hundreds of thousands of distinct CDR3 sequences; about 10% were detected once. Clones ranked in the top ten supply around 2% of the sample. This specimen's treatment or condition label, interpreted: allogeneic hematopoietic cell transplantation with graft depleted of TCRalphabeta T cells and CD19 B cells.

The input for sequencing was PBMCs, taken before TCRalphabeta/CD19-depleted stem cell transplant. All receptors derive from a child aged 2 to 15 with inherited bone marrow failure, due to receive a stem cell transplant.

In this sample, this clonotype turned up many times. The CDR3 coding sequence is TGCGCCAGCAGCTTGGGGACTAGCGGCTACGAGCAGTACTTC. Translated: CASSLGTSGYEQYF. This sequence joins TRBV5-1 and TRBJ2-7; TRBD2 matches at 10 bases. Per germline, CDR1 SGHRS and CDR2 YFSETQ. The CDR3 has 14 residues. Trimming removed 0 bases from V and 3 bases from J; junction bases left unmatched: 0. Supplemented by reference TRBV5-1 and TRBJ2-7, the full variable domain reads KAGVTQTPRYLIKTRGQQVTLSCSPISGHRSVSWYQQTPGQGLQFLFEYFSETQRNKGNFPGRFSGRQFSNSRSEMNVSTLELGDSALYLCASSLGTSGYEQYFGPGTRLTVT.

This clonotype was detected ten times or more. The chain uses TRBV11-2 and TRBJ2-1; 8 positions match TRBD1. In germline, CDR1 is SGHAT, CDR2 FQNNGV. The CDR3 loop spans 15 amino acids. The V segment lost 0 bases and the J segment 4 bases; nucleotides outside the gene matches: 2. CDR3 DNA sequence: TGTGCCAGCAGCTTAGAACAGGGGGTGTACAATGAGCAGTTCTTC. Translated, it gives CASSLEQGVYNEQFF.

The CDR3 bases are TGTGCCAGCAGCTGGGGACTAGTCGAGCAGTACTTC. It encodes CASSWGLVEQYF. The J gene is TRBJ2-7, the V gene TRBV7-9, with 8 bases that match TRBD2. There are 12 residues in the CDR3. The V gene's germline CDR1 is SEHNR and CDR2 FQNEAQ (reference sequence). The trim removed 4 bases at V and 6 bases at J, leaving 2 bases unmatched.

Ten or more counts support this clonotype. The chain combines TRBV2 with TRBJ1-3; 8 bases align to TRBD1. Germline V lookup: CDR1 SNHLY, CDR2 FYNNEI. The CDR3 is made up of 17 amino acids. V shed 0 bases, J shed 2 bases, and the junction held 6 bases outside the gene matches. DNA for the CDR3: TGTGCCAGCAGTGAAGCTGGGGCAGGGGGCCCTGGAAACACCATATATTTT. Translation gives CASSEAGAGGPGNTIYF.

The sample holds many counts of this clonotype. This chain links TRBV18 with TRBJ2-1; the D call may be TRBD1 or TRBD2 (6 bases each). This CDR3 is built from 15 residues. Germline assignment: CDR1 KGHSH and CDR2 LQKENI. V lost 3 bases, J lost 14 bases, and 23 bases lay in between. The CDR3 here is CASSPSSGRGTDKFF. CDR3 nucleotide sequence: TGTGCCAGCTCACCCAGTAGCGGTAGGGGGACGGATAAGTTCTTC.

This clonotype was seen many times. The rearrangement links TRBV5-1 to TRBJ2-2; 7 positions agree with TRBD1. The CDR3 runs to 13 residues. CDR1 SGHRS and CDR2 YFSETQ come from the germline V gene. V was pared by 7 bases and J by 10 bases, with 10 bases of the junction left unmatched. CDR3 coding DNA: TGCGCCAGCCGTCGACAGGGCCGGGAGGAGCTGTTTTTT. Translation gives CASRRQGREELFF. Full variable domain (remainder filled in from reference TRBV5-1 and TRBJ2-2): KAGVTQTPRYLIKTRGQQVTLSCSPISGHRSVSWYQQTPGQGLQFLFEYFSETQRNKGNFPGRFSGRQFSNSRSEMNVSTLELGDSALYLCASRRQGREELFFGEGSRLTVL.

In its sample, this clonotype was seen many times. V is TRBV7-2 and J is TRBJ2-2; no clear D gene. CDR3 length: 14 residues. The V and J ends lost 1 base and 7 bases respectively, with 10 bases between them. In germline, CDR1 is SGHTA, CDR2 FQGNSA. CDR3 coding DNA: TGTGCCAGCAGCTTAGACTCAGGCTACGGGGAGCTGTTTTTT. Protein sequence: CASSLDSGYGELFF.

This clonotype has ten or more counts. V and J are TRBV5-1 and TRBJ2-7; the match to TRBD2 covers 8 bases. Germline values: CDR1 SGHRS, CDR2 YFSETQ. The CDR3 spans 14 residues. The V and J ends lost 5 bases and 3 bases, in that order; junction bases with no gene match: 7. This CDR3 is CASSAAGDLYEQYF. The CDR3 DNA is TGCGCCAGCAGTGCAGCGGGAGATCTCTACGAGCAGTACTTC.

V gene TRBV2 combines with J gene TRBJ2-7; 9 bases align to TRBD1. Losses at the gene ends were 4 bases for V and 9 bases for J; bases not matched to a gene: 4. CDR3 length: 12 amino acids. CDR1 SNHLY and CDR2 FYNNEI come from the germline V gene. CDR3 sequence reads: CASSGMGQGQYF. In DNA, the CDR3 is TGTGCCAGCAGTGGAATGGGACAGGGGCAGTACTTC.

This clonotype was seen a handful of times. The chain uses TRBV6-2 or TRBV6-3 and TRBJ2-7; 12 bases fit TRBD2. CDR1 is MNHEY and CDR2 is SVGEGT in the germline V gene. The CDR3 is made up of 15 amino acids. The J segment lost 5 bases and the V segment lost 2 bases, leaving 4 bases of the junction unmatched. The chain's CDR3 is CASSYLGLAGHEQYF. The CDR3 nucleotides are TGTGCCAGCAGTTACCTCGGACTAGCGGGACACGAGCAGTACTTC.